The sequence of this T cell receptor beta chain was determined in a study of patients and donors after allogeneic stem cell transplantation. TCRdb re-called the RT-PCR reads with MiXCR, one entry per CDR3 protein. The table lists about 410,000 distinct CDR3 sequences, under 20% of them singletons, with less than 8% in the top ten. V was pared by 4 bases and J by 10 bases, with 10 bases between. CDR1 is KGHDR and CDR2 is SFDVKD in the germline V gene. CDR3 length: 13 residues. The clonotype originates from a human donor who was either an allogeneic HSCT recipient or a stem cell or donor lymphocyte infusion donor (not recorded which). It is not recorded whose cells these are; they may come from a transplant donor. The sequenced sample consisted of blood, either unsorted or a sorted T cell fraction (not recorded which). The chain employs TRBV24-1 and TRBJ1-6, with D possibly being TRBD1 (6 bases). The CDR3 region is CATSEGGFSPLHF. The CDR3 nucleotides read TGTGCCACCAGTGAAGGGGGATTCTCACCCCTCCACTTT.